This T cell receptor beta chain was sequenced during a study of OX40 agonist ivuxolimab in advanced cancers. Turning to the overall study: Ivuxolimab was a fully human IgG2 agonistic monoclonal antibody targeting the costimulatory receptor OX40 (CD134). Partial responses occurred in three dose-escalation patients, of whom one had hepatocellular carcinoma and two had cutaneous melanoma. Of the roughly 53 patients in dose escalation, 19 had hepatocellular carcinoma, some 15 had melanoma, 9 had renal cell carcinoma and 9 had head and neck cancer. The paper describes the monotherapy dose-escalation part (N ≈ 50 patients) of the phase I trial of ivuxolimab. Intravenous ivuxolimab was administered to patients every 2 weeks at six dose levels: 0.01, 0.1, 0.3, 1.5, 3 and 10 mg/kg. The purpose of peripheral TCRbeta sequencing was to test whether ivuxolimab changed TCR sequence diversity and led to clonal T-cell expansion. The dose-escalation cohort was around 83% male with a mean age of approximately 60 years, ranging from roughly 20 to 80. Prior anti-PD-1, anti-PD-L1 or anti-CTLA-4 therapy was permitted, and checkpoint inhibitors had been received by 40% to 50% of dose-escalation patients.

General conclusions and limits of the study: At doses of 0.1 to 3.0 mg/kg, clonal expansion of both CD4+ and CD8+ T cells in blood was seen between baseline and week 6. Low levels of normalized T-cell clonal expansion were also shown by some nonresponding patients. The antigen specificity of the peripheral T cells that underwent clonal expansion was not determined. After ivuxolimab, expanded clones were on average more numerous among CD8+ T cells than among CD4+ T cells. Partial responders in the 0.1-3.0 mg/kg groups had among the lowest normalized peripheral clonal expansion, especially among CD8+ T cells.

Worth noting for this clone: Its antigen target is currently unknown. No base quality values were provided; no much bigger clone lies one nucleotide off.

Patients with a history of autoimmune disease or receiving systemic immunosuppression were excluded from the trial. Peripheral blood for TCR sequencing was collected from all dose cohorts at baseline, on cycle 4 day 1, and on cycle 7 day 1. The samples were taken from a phase I, first-in-human, multicenter, open-label dose-escalation trial of ivuxolimab. The trial enrolled adults with locally advanced or metastatic head and neck squamous cell, hepatocellular, melanoma or renal cell carcinoma. Before TCR sequencing, CD4+ T cells and CD8+ T cells from peripheral blood were sorted into separate populations. For sequencing of the TCRbeta CDR3 region, genomic DNA was extracted from the sorted cells. The immunoSEQ Assay was used to sequence the TCRbeta CDR3 regions. TCRdb limited this immuneACCESS table to in-frame rearrangements with V and J called. A share of clones is missing; checked studies link under half to unresolved V genes, and the rest is unexplained. Recorded for this sample are about 67,000 clones; around 83% of them occurred a single time. Around 2% of the sample is taken by the ten largest.

This clonotype was sampled from an adult with an advanced solid tumor such as melanoma, head and neck, liver or kidney cancer. Specimen: CD4+ or CD8+ T cells sorted from blood, collected in a trial of the OX40 agonist ivuxolimab.

The DNA sequence is TGTGCCAGCGCCCGGACAGGAAATGAAAAACTGTTTTTT. Its protein reads: CASARTGNEKLFF. The chain employs TRBV10-3 and TRBJ1-4, and 7 junctional nucleotides match TRBD1. Based on the germline V gene, the CDR1 and CDR2 sequences are ENHRY and SYGVKD. Inclusive of the bounding cysteine and phenylalanine, the CDR3 is 13 residues long. Only CDR3 DNA remains: 39 bases, in frame from the first base. Trimming removed 10 bases from V and 5 bases from J; the gene matches leave 7 bases unexplained.